A selection of T cell receptor beta chains follows, all from one sample in a study of cytomegalovirus exposure and HLA in healthy donors. TCRdb's table, derived via immunoSEQ multiplex PCR, lists solely in-frame clones and lacks some. Among approximately 230,000 clones, approximately 84% were seen once, and the ten largest hold around 12%. Sequenced: PBMCs. The receptor source for this set is a young man in good health and CMV-seropositive. CDR3s leave out the opening cysteine and the closing phenylalanine or tryptophan.

TRBV27,ASSQGTRAGELF
TRBV6-1,ASSDLPGTGRGYT
TRBV7-8,ASRRLRDQETQY
TRBV7-2,ASSLISGQLYEQY
TRBV7-9,ASSFQGSYEQY
TRBV19,ASSIGAGGFYEQY
TRBV4-1,ASSRGVNEQF
TRBV7-7,ASSSGYGGPPETQY
TRBV6-5,ASRPDRDYYGYT
TRBV5-1,ASSVGETQY
TRBV12-5,ASDPGLNTQY
TRBV11-2,ASSPQVAGRFTDTQY
TRBV6-1,ASLMDRAYGYT
TRBV5-1,ASTAGQGNTEAF
TRBV5-1,ASRTQPTDTQY
TRBV7-3,ASSLSGGAGYGYT
TRBV6-6,ASSSVPNINEQF
TRBV4-3,ASSQDASASSYEQY
TRBV5-1,ASSSRTSMNTEAF
TRBV6-1,ASSVTGNYGYT
TRBV29-1,SVDGGYT
TRBV4-2,ASSQDYRGHSSYEQY
TRBV2,ASSVLAGTDTQY
TRBV6-1,ATSWPTDTQY
TRBV7-8,ASTMTAQETQY
TRBV6-6,ASSSHRTGDEQF
TRBV10-3,AISEREGYEQY
TRBV4-2,ASRPRDRGLNEKLF
TRBV25-1,ASTAGAGTDTQY
TRBV28,ASSGLGNEQY
TRBV4-3,ASSQVAGGYNEQF
TRBV4-1,ASATQGGAEAF
TRBV5-8,ASSLDLSGNTIY
TRBV5-4,ASRYRVENTEAF
TRBV4-3,ASSQDRRDFDEQY
TRBV7-6,ASTPGRNSYEQY
TRBV7-2,ASSSVGLAGGQIYEQY
TRBV11-1,ASRVGTLNTGELF
TRBV28,ASSFRRNGELF
TRBV5-6,ASSLPGQPMGNEQF
TRBV10-1,ASSEGWRYGQRNTGELF
TRBV6-4,ASSDSGTTEQF
TRBV6-5,ASSHGQSGYGYT